The 10 T cell receptor beta chains given below trace back to one sample, sequenced in a study of blood T cells in healthy people across ages. Primers used in a second PCR of about 6 to 11 cycles were a sample-barcoded 5' primer and a J-beta primer mix. One entry per CDR3 protein, called by TCRdb with MiXCR from the 5' RACE reads. The table shows nearly 800,000 distinct CDR3 sequences, with roughly three fifths occurring only once. What was sequenced was blood. The receptors here all came from a man in his forties or fifties in good health.

The genes are TRBV7-2 and TRBJ2-7; 8 nucleotides line up with TRBD2. The J call may be in error: the DNA end matches TRBJ2-5 better. The CDR3 runs to 16 residues. In germline, CDR1 is SGHTA, CDR2 FQGNSA. CDR3 DNA: TGTGCCAGCAGGCCACCCGGACTAGCTTTCGGGGAGACCCAGTACTTC. Translation: CASRPPGLAFGETQYF.

Notes on this clonotype: A much larger clonotype is one base distant, so this may be a read error. The gene calls are TRBV10-3 and TRBJ2-5; 7 bases line up with TRBD2. Germline CDR1 reads ENHRY; CDR2 reads SYGVKD. CDR3 length equals 13 residues. Trimming took 7 bases from V and 5 from J; bases not matched to a gene: 7. The CDR3 region has the DNA TGTGCCATCACGGAGAGGGAGGGGGAGACCCAGTACTTC. This translates into CAITEREGETQYF.

This chain uses TRBV4-3 with TRBJ2-7; 8 bases are a match to TRBD1. J was trimmed by 4 bases and V by 1 base; bases with no gene match: 12. Per germline, CDR1 LGHNA and CDR2 YSLEER. This CDR3 region has 17 residues. The CDR3 DNA reads as TGCGCCAGCAGCCAAGGGACGGGGACAGGTATTCTTTACGAGCAGTACTTC. This sequence encodes CASSQGTGTGILYEQYF.

This clonotype was counted a few times. This chain connects TRBV3-1 to TRBJ2-2, with D perhaps TRBD1 (5 bases). This CDR3 region has 16 residues. The V and J ends lost 4 bases and 2 bases respectively, with 14 bases between them. Looked up from germline, CDR1 is LGHDT and CDR2 is YNNKEL (reference sequence). CDR3 in amino acids: CASSRAQGVNTGELFF. The DNA of the CDR3 is TGTGCCAGCAGCCGGGCCCAGGGCGTCAACACCGGGGAGCTGTTTTTT. The full variable domain, with the rest looked up from reference TRBV3-1 and TRBJ2-2, is DTAVSQTPKYLVTQMGNDKSIKCEQNLGHDTMYWYKQDSKKFLKIMFSYNNKELIINETVPNRFSPKSPDKAHLNLHINSLELGDSAVYFCASSRAQGVNTGELFFGEGSRLTVL.

V usage is TRBV10-2 and J usage is TRBJ1-2, with 9 bases fitting TRBD1. V dropped 6 bases and J dropped 3; count of bases not matched to a gene: 5. The CDR3 is 14 residues long. The germline CDR1 and CDR2 sequences are WSHSY and SAAADI. The CDR3 here is CASRTGGVDYGYTF. The DNA of the CDR3 is TGCGCCAGCAGGACAGGGGGTGTGGACTATGGCTACACCTTC.

This clonotype was seen a handful of times. The V and J genes are TRBV7-2 and TRBJ2-3, with D hard to call. CDR3 length: 16 amino acids. Germline values: CDR1 SGHTA, CDR2 FQGNSA. V dropped 5 bases and J dropped 7 bases, with 22 bases sitting between them. This CDR3 reads CASSQVETRLGNTQYF. The CDR3 bases are TGTGCCAGCAGCCAAGTCGAGACTCGGCTCGGTAATACGCAGTATTTT.

This clonotype occurred a few times. The chain has TRBV20-1 and TRBJ1-5; no clear D. The CDR3 covers 14 residues. V was trimmed by 1 base and J by 0 bases, leaving 7 bases between them. In germline, CDR1 is DFQATT, CDR2 SNEGSKA (reference sequence). CDR3 protein: CSARADNSNQPQHF. The CDR3 DNA reads TGCAGTGCTAGAGCAGATAATAGCAATCAGCCCCAGCATTTT.

A few counts support this clonotype. The chain combines TRBV12-3 or TRBV12-4 with TRBJ2-1, with D unresolved. V was trimmed by 5 bases and J by 2 bases, leaving 13 bases between them. The CDR3 spans 15 residues. CDR3 sequence: CASSALRDPYNEQFF. The DNA of the CDR3 is TGTGCCAGCAGTGCGCTGCGCGACCCCTACAATGAGCAGTTCTTC.

This clonotype was found a few times. The rearrangement joins TRBV7-2 to TRBJ2-5; D might be TRBD1 (5 bases). Germline V lookup: CDR1 SGHTA, CDR2 FQGNSA. V gave up 5 bases and J gave up 2 bases, with 12 bases separating them. This CDR3 contains 14 residues. The CDR3 sequence: CASSPGHWQETQYF. The CDR3 nucleotides read TGTGCCAGCAGCCCAGGACACTGGCAAGAGACCCAGTACTTC.

This sequence joins TRBV3-1 and TRBJ2-1; 10 bases match TRBD2. Per the germline V gene, CDR1 is LGHDT and CDR2 is YNNKEL (reference sequence). V dropped 6 bases and J dropped 6; count of bases not matched to a gene: 8. The CDR3 runs 15 residues. The CDR3 nucleotides read TGTGCCAGCAGGGTAGCGGGAGGCCTTTTCAATGAGCAGTTCTTC. As protein: CASRVAGGLFNEQFF.